The 19 T cell receptor beta chains reported below all come from one sample, sequenced in a study of T cell repertoires in aging, cancer and after chemotherapy. TCR beta rearrangements were amplified from peripheral blood genomic DNA. A mixed TRB-A/B primer pool amplified rearranged TRB by multiplex touch-down PCR. TCRdb analysed the multiplex PCR reads with MiXCR anew, one entry per CDR3 protein. The sample carries fewer than 2,000 distinct CDR3 sequences, approximately 25% recorded once. Sequencing used blood. All receptors derive from a human donor with a solid tumor.

As concerns this clonotype: This clone may be a read error of a much larger clone one base away. In DNA, the CDR3 is TGCAGTGCTACGGGGGTAAATTCACCCCTCCACTTT. Translated, it gives CSATGVNSPLHF. The chain couples TRBV20-1 to TRBJ1-6, with D possibly matching TRBD1 (5 bases). The germline CDR1 and CDR2 sequences are DFQATT and SNEGSKA (reference sequence). The CDR3 consists of 12 residues. V lost 4 bases and J lost 7, with 8 bases in between.

A word on this clonotype: One end of the junction varies from germline; a read error may be responsible. The chain employs TRBV7-9 and TRBJ2-3, with D perhaps matching TRBD1 (6 bases). This CDR3 is built from 12 residues. Germline assignment: CDR1 SEHNR and CDR2 FQNEAQ (reference sequence). CDR3 protein: CASSLGFSGVLF. The CDR3 nucleotides are TGTGCCAGCAGCTTAGGTTTCTCAGGGGTCCTTTTT.

The count of this clonotype is one. The V and J genes are TRBV6-5 and TRBJ1-5, with a possible D match to TRBD1 (5 bases). Trimming pared 5 bases from V and 0 bases from J, leaving 14 bases between. Germline CDR1 and CDR2: MNHEY and SVGAGI. This CDR3 comprises 16 residues. The CDR3 DNA reads TGTGCCAGCAGTAACGAGGGGCGGTATAGCAATCAGCCCCAGCATTTT. As protein: CASSNEGRYSNQPQHF.

This clonotype counts as medium-sized. The chain combines TRBV20-1 with TRBJ2-7, with TRBD1 matching 7 bases. Unmatched junction bases numbered 11, after V lost 6 bases and J lost 3 bases. Germline V CDR1 and CDR2: DFQATT, SNEGSKA (reference sequence). The CDR3 has 14 amino acids. CDR3 amino acids: CSADRDRENYEQYF. CDR3 nucleotides: TGCAGTGCGGACCGGGACAGAGAGAACTACGAGCAGTACTTC.

This chain uses TRBV4-1 with TRBJ1-1; weak D call: TRBD1 (6 bases). This CDR3 spans 13 amino acids. Trimming left V 4 bases short and J 7 bases short, with 13 bases between. Germline lookup yields CDR1 MGHRA and CDR2 YSYEKL. CDR3 region: CASSRTGALEAFF. In nucleotides, the CDR3 is TGCGCCAGCAGCCGCACGGGGGCCCTTGAAGCTTTCTTT.

This chain connects TRBV18 to TRBJ2-1, with 14 nucleotides matching TRBD2. The V segment lost 6 bases and the J segment 9 bases; nucleotides outside the gene matches: 4. Germline V gene lookup returns CDR1 KGHSH and CDR2 LQKENI. The CDR3 runs 14 residues. CDR3 region: CASSGLAGGIEQFF. Here the CDR3 DNA reads TGTGCCAGCTCTGGACTAGCGGGAGGTATTGAGCAGTTCTTC.

The chain joins TRBV27 to TRBJ2-7; the match to TRBD2 covers 13 bases. The CDR3 length is 18 residues. CDR1 and CDR2 (germline): MNHEY, SMNVEV (reference sequence). With V trimmed by 5 bases and J by 2 bases, 12 bases remained unmatched. In DNA, the CDR3 is TGTGCCAGCAGTCCCGGGGGACTAGCGGGACGATCCCCCTACGAGCAGTACTTC. It is translated as CASSPGGLAGRSPYEQYF.

This clonotype is classed as large. The CDR3 region is CASGQGYEQFF. The CDR3 bases are TGTGCCTCGGGCCAGGGATATGAGCAGTTCTTC. The V and J genes are TRBV30 and TRBJ2-1; possible D gene TRBD1, 5 bases. The CDR3 is made up of 11 amino acids. Germline CDR1 GTSNPN, CDR2 SVGIG (reference sequence). The germline V and J ends were trimmed by 7 bases and 8 bases, with 12 bases remaining between them.

Within the sample, this clonotype is medium-sized. This rearrangement joins TRBV7-2 to TRBJ2-5, with D possibly matching TRBD2 (7 bases). The CDR3 sequence is 14 residues long. Per germline, CDR1 SGHTA and CDR2 FQGNSA. The ends were cut back, 8 bases at V and 4 bases at J, with 17 bases in the middle. The CDR3 loop is CASAWGEGVETQYF. The DNA of the CDR3 is TGTGCCAGCGCCTGGGGGGAGGGGGTAGAGACCCAGTACTTC.

This clonotype has only a few counts. The chain employs TRBV29-1 and TRBJ2-7; 13 positions match TRBD2. J gave up 0 bases and V 6 bases, and 11 bases lay outside the gene matches. CDR3 size: 17 residues. CDR1 and CDR2 from the germline V gene are SQVTM and ANQGSEA. As DNA, the CDR3 is TGCAGCGTAGCCCGAGGACTAGCGGGAGTGGGCTCCTACGAGCAGTACTTC. As protein: CSVARGLAGVGSYEQYF.

The CDR3 loop reads CASSLDGSPREQYF. CDR3 nucleotides: TGTGCCAGCAGCTTAGACGGAAGTCCCCGCGAGCAGTACTTC. The chain combines TRBV7-2 with TRBJ2-7; D remains ambiguous. Germline loops: CDR1 SGHTA, CDR2 FQGNSA. The V end was cut by 1 base, the J end by 6 bases, with 13 bases between. The CDR3 consists of 14 residues.

The chain has TRBV13 and TRBJ2-2, with 9 bases identical to TRBD2. V lost 6 bases and J lost 5; bases outside the gene matches: 7. The CDR3 covers 15 residues. Looked up from germline, CDR1 is PRHDT and CDR2 is FYEKMQ (reference sequence). DNA for the CDR3: TGTGCCAGCAGGCCGAGCGGGGGGTTTACCGGGGAGCTGTTTTTT. This codes for CASRPSGGFTGELFF.

This clonotype is deemed large. The chain joins TRBV19 to TRBJ2-1, with 7 bases that match TRBD1. CDR3 size: 12 residues. V was pared by 0 bases and J by 15 bases, with 5 bases of the junction left unmatched. Germline-derived CDR1 and CDR2 are LNHDA and SQIVND (reference sequence). CDR3 protein: CASSIETGLTFF. For the CDR3, the DNA is TGTGCCAGTAGTATAGAGACAGGGCTGACGTTCTTC.

This clonotype is labeled large. The rearrangement uses TRBV6-5 and TRBJ2-7; weak D call: TRBD2 (7 bases). The ends were cut back, 2 bases at V and 6 bases at J, with 8 bases in the middle. This CDR3 region has 12 residues. Germline lookup yields CDR1 MNHEY and CDR2 SVGAGI. CDR3 amino acids: CASSYRGGEQYF. The DNA of the CDR3 is TGTGCCAGCAGTTACAGGGGGGGCGAGCAGTACTTC.

The rearrangement uses TRBV18 and TRBJ2-3, with TRBD2 as a possible D gene (5 bases). There are 15 residues in the CDR3. The germline V gene has CDR1 KGHSH and CDR2 LQKENI. V lost 0 bases and J lost 0, with 7 bases in between. The DNA of the CDR3 is TGTGCCAGCTCACCACCGGGAGAGAGCACAGATACGCAGTATTTT. Protein product: CASSPPGESTDTQYF.

Sample share makes this clonotype medium-sized. The V call is TRBV13, the J call TRBJ1-4, with D hard to call. V was shortened by 6 bases and J by 6 bases, with 14 bases between the two germline ends. Germline V gene lookup returns CDR1 PRHDT and CDR2 FYEKMQ (reference sequence). The CDR3 has 14 amino acids. The CDR3 DNA reads as TGTGCCAGCAGATCTAAATTGGTGGATGAAAAACTGTTTTTT. Translated: CASRSKLVDEKLFF. The whole variable domain, filled in from reference TRBV13 and TRBJ1-4, reads AAGVIQSPRHLIKEKRETATLKCYPIPRHDTVYWYQQGPGQDPQFLISFYEKMQSDKGSIPDRFSAQQFSDYHSELNMSSLELGDSALYFCASRSKLVDEKLFFGSGTQLSVL.

The table lists this clonotype with a few counts. J is TRBJ2-7 and V is TRBV7-2; 11 bases map to TRBD1. This CDR3 has 15 amino acids. The V and J ends lost 5 bases and 2 bases, in that order; junction bases with no gene match: 5. Germline V gene lookup returns CDR1 SGHTA and CDR2 FQGNSA. CDR3 amino acids: CASSLQGQGAYEQYF. CDR3 DNA: TGTGCCAGCAGCCTGCAGGGACAGGGGGCCTACGAGCAGTACTTC.

This clonotype occurred a few times. The chain combines TRBV7-2 with TRBJ2-1; TRBD2 matches 12 bases. CDR3 length equals 16 residues. V shed 5 bases and J 9 bases; nucleotides not matched to a gene: 11. The germline V gene has CDR1 SGHTA and CDR2 FQGNSA. This chain's CDR3 is CASSRLGLAGRGEQFF. In DNA form, the CDR3 reads TGTGCCAGCAGCAGACTTGGACTAGCGGGACGGGGTGAGCAGTTCTTC.

This clonotype is medium-sized. The chain carries TRBV7-6 and TRBJ2-7, with a weak D call TRBD1 (6 bases). This CDR3 contains 15 residues. Germline V gene data show CDR1 as SGHVS and CDR2 as FNYEAQ. V was cut by 3 bases and J by 2 bases, with 14 bases left in between. In DNA, the CDR3 is TGTGCCAGCAGCTTGACCGGGACAACCCCCTACGAGCAGTACTTC. Encoded protein: CASSLTGTTPYEQYF.